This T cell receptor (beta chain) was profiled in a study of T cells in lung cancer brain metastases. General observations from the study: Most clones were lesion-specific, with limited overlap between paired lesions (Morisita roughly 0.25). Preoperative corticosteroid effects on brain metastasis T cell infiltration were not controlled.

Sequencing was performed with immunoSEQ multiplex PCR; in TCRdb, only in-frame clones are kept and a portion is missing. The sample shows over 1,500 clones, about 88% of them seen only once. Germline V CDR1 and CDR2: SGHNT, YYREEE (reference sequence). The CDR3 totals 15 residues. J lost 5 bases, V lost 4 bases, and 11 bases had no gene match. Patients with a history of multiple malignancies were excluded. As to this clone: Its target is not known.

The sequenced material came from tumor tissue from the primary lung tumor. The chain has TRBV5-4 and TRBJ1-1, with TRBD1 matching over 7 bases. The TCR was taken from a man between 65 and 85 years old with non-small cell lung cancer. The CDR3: CASSRDSGGRTEAFF. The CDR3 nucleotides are TGTGCCAGCAGCAGGGACAGTGGGGGGCGGACTGAAGCTTTCTTT. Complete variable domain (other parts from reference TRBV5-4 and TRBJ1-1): ETGVTQSPTHLIKTRGQQVTLRCSSQSGHNTVSWYQQALGQGPQFIFQYYREEENGRGNFPPRFSGLQFPNYSSELNVNALELDDSALYLCASSRDSGGRTEAFFGQGTRLTVV.